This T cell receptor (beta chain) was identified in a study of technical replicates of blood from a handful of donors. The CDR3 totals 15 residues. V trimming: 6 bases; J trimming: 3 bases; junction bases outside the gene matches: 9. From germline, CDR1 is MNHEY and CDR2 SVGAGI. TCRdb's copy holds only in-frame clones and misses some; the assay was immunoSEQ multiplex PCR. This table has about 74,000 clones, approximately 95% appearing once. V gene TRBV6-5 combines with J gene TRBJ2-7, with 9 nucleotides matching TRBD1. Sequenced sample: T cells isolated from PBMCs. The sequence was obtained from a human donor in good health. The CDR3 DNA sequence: TGTGCCAGCAGCCGTACAGGGGGCGCGTTCTACGAGCAGTACTTC. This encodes CASSRTGGAFYEQYF.